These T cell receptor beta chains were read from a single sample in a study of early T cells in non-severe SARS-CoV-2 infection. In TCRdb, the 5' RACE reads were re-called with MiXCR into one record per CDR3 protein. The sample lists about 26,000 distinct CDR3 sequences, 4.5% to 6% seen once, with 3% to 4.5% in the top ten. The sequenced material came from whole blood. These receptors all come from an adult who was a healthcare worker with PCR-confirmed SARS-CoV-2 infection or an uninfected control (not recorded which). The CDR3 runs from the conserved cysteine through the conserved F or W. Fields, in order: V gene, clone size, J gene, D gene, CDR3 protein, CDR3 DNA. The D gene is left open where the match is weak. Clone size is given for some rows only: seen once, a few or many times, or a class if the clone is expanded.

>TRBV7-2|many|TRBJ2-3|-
CASSLVQEAPTDTQYF
TGTGCCAGCAGCTTAGTTCAGGAGGCCCCCACAGATACGCAGTATTTT
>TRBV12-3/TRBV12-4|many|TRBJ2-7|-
CASSFTRDGYEQYF
TGTGCCAGCAGTTTTACCCGGGACGGCTACGAGCAGTACTTC
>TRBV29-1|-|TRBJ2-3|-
CSVDVGSIDTQYF
TGCAGCGTTGATGTGGGGTCCATAGATACGCAGTATTTT
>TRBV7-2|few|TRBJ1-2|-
CASSAGAGLYYGYTF
TGTGCCAGCAGCGCCGGGGCAGGTCTTTACTATGGCTACACCTTC
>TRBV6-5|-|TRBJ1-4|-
CASWSGNEKLFF
TGTGCCAGCTGGTCGGGGAATGAAAAACTGTTTTTT
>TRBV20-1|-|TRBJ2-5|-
CSARDDRGLQETQYF
TGCAGTGCTAGAGATGACCGAGGGCTCCAAGAGACCCAGTACTTC
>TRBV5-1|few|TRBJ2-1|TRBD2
CASSLASGGYNEQFF
TGCGCCAGCAGCTTGGCTAGCGGGGGTTACAATGAGCAGTTCTTC
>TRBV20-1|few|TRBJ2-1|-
CSARVPPYNEQFF
TGCAGTGCTAGAGTTCCCCCGTACAATGAGCAGTTCTTC
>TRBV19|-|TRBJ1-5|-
CASSPRNQPQHF
TGTGCCAGTAGTCCCCGTAATCAGCCCCAGCATTTT
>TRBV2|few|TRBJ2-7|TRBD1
CASYGTASYEQYF
TGTGCCAGTTACGGGACAGCCTCCTACGAGCAGTACTTC
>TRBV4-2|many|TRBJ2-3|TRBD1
CASSMGQGEADTQYF
TGTGCCAGCAGCATGGGACAGGGGGAGGCAGATACGCAGTATTTT
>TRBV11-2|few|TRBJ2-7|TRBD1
CASSFPTGARYEQYF
TGTGCCAGCAGCTTCCCGACAGGGGCGAGGTACGAGCAGTACTTC
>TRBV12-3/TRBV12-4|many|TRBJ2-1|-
CASSSRSREQFF
TGTGCCAGCAGTTCCAGGTCAAGGGAGCAGTTCTTC
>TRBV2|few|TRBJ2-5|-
CASSEGPGAQYF
TGTGCCAGCAGTGAAGGCCCGGGGGCCCAGTACTTC
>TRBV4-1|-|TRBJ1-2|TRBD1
CASSQGDRGYGYTF
TGCGCCAGCAGCCAAGGGGACAGGGGCTATGGCTACACCTTC
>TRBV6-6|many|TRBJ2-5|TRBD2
CASSSVAGETQETQYF
TGTGCCAGCAGTTCGGTAGCGGGGGAAACCCAAGAGACCCAGTACTTC
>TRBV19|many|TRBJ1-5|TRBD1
CASAPGLGQGNQPQHF
TGTGCCAGTGCCCCTGGGCTGGGACAGGGGAATCAGCCCCAGCATTTT
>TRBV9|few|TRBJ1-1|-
CASGTGTKAFF
TGTGCCAGCGGCACAGGGACCAAAGCTTTCTTT
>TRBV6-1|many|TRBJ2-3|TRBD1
CASSVFPTGESTDTQYF
TGTGCCAGCAGTGTTTTCCCCACAGGGGAGAGTACAGATACGCAGTATTTT
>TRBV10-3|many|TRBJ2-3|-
CAIKGDSGSPDTQYF
TGTGCCATCAAGGGCGACTCCGGTAGTCCAGATACGCAGTATTTT
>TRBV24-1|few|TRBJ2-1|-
CATSSFRGGDNNEQFF
TGTGCCACCAGTTCTTTCAGGGGGGGGGATAACAATGAGCAGTTCTTC
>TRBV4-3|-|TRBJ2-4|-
CASSQEAHGLLAKNIQYF
TGCGCCAGCAGCCAAGAGGCACACGGCCTACTAGCCAAAAACATTCAGTACTTC
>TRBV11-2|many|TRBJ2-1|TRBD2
CASTSGLAGSYEQFF
TGTGCCAGCACCTCGGGACTAGCGGGGTCGTATGAGCAGTTCTTC
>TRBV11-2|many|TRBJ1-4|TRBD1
CASSDSNRGNEKLFF
TGTGCCAGCAGCGATTCAAACAGGGGTAATGAAAAACTGTTTTTT
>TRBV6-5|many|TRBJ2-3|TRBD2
CASTAGTSGTDTQYF
TGTGCCAGCACCGCCGGGACTAGTGGTACAGATACGCAGTATTTT
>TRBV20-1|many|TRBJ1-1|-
CSARGLRAEAFF
TGCAGTGCTAGAGGTCTAAGAGCTGAAGCTTTCTTT
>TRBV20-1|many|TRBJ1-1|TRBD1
CSARDGGRQGRDTEAFF
TGCAGTGCTAGAGACGGGGGGAGACAGGGGAGAGACACTGAAGCTTTCTTT
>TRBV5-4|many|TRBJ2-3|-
CASSWDEGTDTQYF
TGTGCCAGCAGCTGGGACGAAGGCACAGATACGCAGTATTTT
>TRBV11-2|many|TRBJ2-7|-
CASSLTSANYEQYF
TGTGCCAGCAGCTTGACCTCGGCGAATTACGAGCAGTACTTC
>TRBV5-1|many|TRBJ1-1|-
CASSLEGASAFF
TGCGCCAGCAGCTTGGAAGGGGCCTCGGCTTTCTTT
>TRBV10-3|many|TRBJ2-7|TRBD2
CAISEAGGQEQYF
TGTGCCATCAGTGAAGCGGGGGGGCAAGAGCAGTACTTC
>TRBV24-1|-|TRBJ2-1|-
CATSDPGLPEQFF
TGTGCCACCAGTGACCCTGGACTACCTGAGCAGTTCTTC
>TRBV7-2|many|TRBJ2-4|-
CASSPQGQNIQYF
TGTGCCAGCAGCCCCCAGGGCCAAAACATTCAGTACTTC
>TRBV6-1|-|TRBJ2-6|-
CASSETATGANVLTF
TGTGCCAGCAGTGAGACAGCAACTGGGGCCAACGTCCTGACTTTC
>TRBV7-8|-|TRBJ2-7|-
CASSPGHERYEQYF
TGTGCCAGCAGCCCCGGCCATGAGCGCTACGAGCAGTACTTC
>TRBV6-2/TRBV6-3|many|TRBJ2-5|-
CASRRTPPSETQYF
TGTGCCAGCAGGCGAACCCCCCCCTCAGAGACCCAGTACTTC